The rows below give T cell receptor beta chains drawn from one sample of a study of early stage breast cancer tumors. Only in-frame clones appear in the TCRdb table, and some are missing; sequencing was by immunoSEQ multiplex PCR. The profile shows some 9,700 clones, over 70% of them singletons. The material sequenced was normal breast tissue next to the tumor. The receptor set was obtained from a person in their forties with breast cancer. Both conserved end residues are part of each CDR3. A D gene is named only where the DNA matches it firmly. Only part of the rows carry a size: once, few, many, or a class if the clone is expanded.

d_call	clone_size	v_call	j_call	cdr3_nt	cdr3_aa
NA	NA	TRBV6-4	TRBJ2-3	TGTGCCAGCAGTGAGGGGACGGCTAGCACAGATACGCAGTATTTT	CASSEGTASTDTQYF
NA	NA	TRBV28	TRBJ2-2	TGTGCCAGCAGTTTTTCAGTCGGTGGGTCCGGGGAGCTGTTTTTT	CASSFSVGGSGELFF
TRBD1	NA	TRBV9	TRBJ2-7	TGTGCCAGCAGCGGAGAAAACAGGGGGGAGCAGTACTTC	CASSGENRGEQYF
NA	NA	TRBV6-1	TRBJ2-7	TGTGCCAGCAGTGAAGCGGACAGTTCCTACGAGCAGTACTTC	CASSEADSSYEQYF
NA	NA	TRBV7-9	TRBJ2-3	TGTGCCAGCAGCTTAGAAGTCTTCACAGATACGCAGTATTTT	CASSLEVFTDTQYF
NA	NA	TRBV7-9	TRBJ2-1	TGTGCCAGCAGCTTAACGGGGCGAGGCAATGAGCAGTTCTTC	CASSLTGRGNEQFF
TRBD2	NA	TRBV7-2	TRBJ2-1	TGTGCCAGCAGCTTAGGCGGCGGGAGCCTCTATGAGCAGTTCTTC	CASSLGGGSLYEQFF
TRBD2	NA	TRBV7-3	TRBJ2-1	TGTGCCAGCAGCTTAACGGGACTAGCGGGCTCCTACAATGAGCAGTTCTTC	CASSLTGLAGSYNEQFF
TRBD2	few	TRBV6-5	TRBJ2-7	TGTGGGAGGCCGGGACTAGCGGACTACGAGCAGTACTTC	CGRPGLADYEQYF
TRBD2	NA	TRBV4-2	TRBJ2-1	TGTGCCAGCAGCCCCGGACTAGCGGGAGGAGAGCAGTTCTTC	CASSPGLAGGEQFF
NA	NA	TRBV6-4	TRBJ2-3	TGTGCCAGCAGTGACAACGGTGCGTCAGATACGCAGTATTTT	CASSDNGASDTQYF
NA	NA	TRBV12-5	TRBJ1-1	TGTGCTAGTGGTTTGGCTGAACGGAGGAACACTGAAGCTTTCTTT	CASGLAERRNTEAFF
NA	NA	TRBV14	TRBJ2-5	TGTGCCAGCAGCCCCTCGGGTAGAACAAAGACCCAGTACTTC	CASSPSGRTKTQYF
NA	few	TRBV4-2	TRBJ2-7	TGTGCCAGCAGCCAAGACGGGGCAGGAACCTACGAGCAGTACTTC	CASSQDGAGTYEQYF
TRBD1	NA	TRBV10-1	TRBJ2-7	TGCGCCAGCAGTGAGTCTCCGGACAGGGACGAGCAGTACTTC	CASSESPDRDEQYF
TRBD2	NA	TRBV2	TRBJ2-1	TGTGCCAGCACTGAAAGGGTGGCTAGCGGTTACAATGAGCAGTTCTTC	CASTERVASGYNEQFF
TRBD2	NA	TRBV6-6	TRBJ2-7	TGTGCCAGCTCTCGCGGACTAGCGGGCTCCTACGAGCAGTACTTC	CASSRGLAGSYEQYF
TRBD2	once	TRBV5-1	TRBJ2-1	TGCGCCAGCACTTTGACGACTAGCGGGAGTGGTAATGAGCAGTTCTTC	CASTLTTSGSGNEQFF
NA	NA	TRBV7-3	TRBJ1-1	TGTGCCAGCAGCTCTGTGGGCGACACTGAAGCTTTCTTT	CASSSVGDTEAFF
NA	NA	TRBV5-1	TRBJ2-5	TGCGCCAGCAGCTTTAAACTCGGAGGTGGAGAGACCCAGTACTTC	CASSFKLGGGETQYF
NA	few	TRBV19	TRBJ1-3	TGTGCCAGTAGTGAAGTCCCGGACAGTATTGGAAACACCATATATTTT	CASSEVPDSIGNTIYF
NA	few	TRBV5-4	TRBJ2-4	TGTGCCAGCAGCTTGGCAGGACTAGCCAAAAACATTCAGTACTTC	CASSLAGLAKNIQYF
NA	NA	TRBV5-4	TRBJ1-3	TGTGCCAGCAGTCCGGGGGCGACGCTTGGAAACACCATATATTTT	CASSPGATLGNTIYF
TRBD2	NA	TRBV9	TRBJ2-1	TGTGCCAGCAGCGCCTCTTCCGGGACTAGCGGCAATGAGCAGTTCTTC	CASSASSGTSGNEQFF
NA	NA	TRBV5-1	TRBJ2-1	TGCGCCAGCAGCTTGGATTCTTCCTCGAGCGCCTCCTACAATGAGCAGTTCTTC	CASSLDSSSSASYNEQFF
NA	NA	TRBV12-5	TRBJ2-3	TGTGCTAGTGGTTTGGACGGTTTCACAGATACGCAGTATTTT	CASGLDGFTDTQYF
TRBD1	NA	TRBV5-1	TRBJ2-7	TGCGCCAGCAGCCTGCGGGCAGGGGGCTTCTCCTACGAGCAGTACTTC	CASSLRAGGFSYEQYF
TRBD2	NA	TRBV19	TRBJ2-5	TGTGCCAGTAGTATACTCGCGGGAGGGGGGGAGACCCAGTACTTC	CASSILAGGGETQYF
NA	few	TRBV6-1	TRBJ2-7	TGTGCCAGCAGTGAAGCGGGGGCGGGAGCCTCCGAGCAGTACTTC	CASSEAGAGASEQYF
NA	NA	TRBV2	TRBJ2-7	TGTGCCAGCAGTGATAAGCGTGTGGCGGAGCAGTACTTC	CASSDKRVAEQYF
TRBD2	NA	TRBV11-2	TRBJ2-7	TGTGCCAGCAGCTTACAGGCGGGAGGGCCTGAGCAGTACTTC	CASSLQAGGPEQYF